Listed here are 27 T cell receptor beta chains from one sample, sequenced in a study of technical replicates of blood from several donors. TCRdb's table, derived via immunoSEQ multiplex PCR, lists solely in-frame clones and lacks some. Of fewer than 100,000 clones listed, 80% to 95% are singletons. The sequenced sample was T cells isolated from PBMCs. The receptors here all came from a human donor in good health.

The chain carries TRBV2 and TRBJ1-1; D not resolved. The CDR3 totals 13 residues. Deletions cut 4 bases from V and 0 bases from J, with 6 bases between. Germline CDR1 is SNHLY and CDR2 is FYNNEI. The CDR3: CASSGGMNTEAFF. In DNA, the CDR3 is TGTGCCAGCAGTGGAGGCATGAACACTGAAGCTTTCTTT.

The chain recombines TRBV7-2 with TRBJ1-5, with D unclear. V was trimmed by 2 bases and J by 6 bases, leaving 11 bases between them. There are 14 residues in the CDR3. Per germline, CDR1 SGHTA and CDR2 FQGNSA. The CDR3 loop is CASSLRGKGQPQHF. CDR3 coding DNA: TGTGCCAGCAGCTTACGGGGAAAAGGTCAGCCCCAGCATTTT.

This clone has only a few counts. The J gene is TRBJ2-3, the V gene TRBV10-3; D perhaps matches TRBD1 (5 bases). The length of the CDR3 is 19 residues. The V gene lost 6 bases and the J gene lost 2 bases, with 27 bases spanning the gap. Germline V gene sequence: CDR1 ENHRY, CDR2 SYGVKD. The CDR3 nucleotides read TGTGCCATCAGCGGACCCTCACAGGAGCTCACTCTATACACAGATACGCAGTATTTT. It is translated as CAISGPSQELTLYTDTQYF.

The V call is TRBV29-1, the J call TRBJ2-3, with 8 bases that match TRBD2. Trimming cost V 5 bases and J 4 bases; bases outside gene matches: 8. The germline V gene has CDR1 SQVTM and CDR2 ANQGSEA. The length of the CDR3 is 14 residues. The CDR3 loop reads CSVFRGGQSDTQYF. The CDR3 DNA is TGCAGCGTTTTTCGCGGGGGGCAATCAGATACGCAGTATTTT.

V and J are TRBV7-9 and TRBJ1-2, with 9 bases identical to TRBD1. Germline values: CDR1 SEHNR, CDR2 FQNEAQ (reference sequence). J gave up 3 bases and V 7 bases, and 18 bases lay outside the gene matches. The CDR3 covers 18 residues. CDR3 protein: CASTSSPGQGIIDYGYTF. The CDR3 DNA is TGTGCCAGCACCTCGTCCCCGGGACAGGGTATAATTGACTATGGCTACACCTTC.

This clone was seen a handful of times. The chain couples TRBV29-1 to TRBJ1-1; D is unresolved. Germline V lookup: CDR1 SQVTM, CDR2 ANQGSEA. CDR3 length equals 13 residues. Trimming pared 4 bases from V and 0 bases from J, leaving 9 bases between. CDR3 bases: TGCAGCGTTGGACAAGGCTTGAACACTGAAGCTTTCTTT. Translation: CSVGQGLNTEAFF. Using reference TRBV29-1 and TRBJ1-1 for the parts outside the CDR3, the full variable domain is SAVISQKPSRDICQRGTSLTIQCQVDSQVTMMFWYRQQPGQSLTLIATANQGSEATYESGFVIDKFPISRPNLTFSTLTVSNMSPEDSSIYLCSVGQGLNTEAFFGQGTRLTVV.

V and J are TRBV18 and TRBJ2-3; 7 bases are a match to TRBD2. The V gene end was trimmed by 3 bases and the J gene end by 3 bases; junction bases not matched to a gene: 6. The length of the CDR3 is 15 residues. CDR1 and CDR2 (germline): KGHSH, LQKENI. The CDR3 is CASSPRREYTDTQYF. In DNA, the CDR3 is TGTGCCAGCTCACCTCGGCGGGAGTATACAGATACGCAGTATTTT.

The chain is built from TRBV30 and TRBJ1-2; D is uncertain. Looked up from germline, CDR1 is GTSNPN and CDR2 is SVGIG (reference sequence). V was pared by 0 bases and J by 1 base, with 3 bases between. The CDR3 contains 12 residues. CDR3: CAWSVNNYGYTF. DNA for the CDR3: TGTGCCTGGAGTGTCAATAACTATGGCTACACCTTC.

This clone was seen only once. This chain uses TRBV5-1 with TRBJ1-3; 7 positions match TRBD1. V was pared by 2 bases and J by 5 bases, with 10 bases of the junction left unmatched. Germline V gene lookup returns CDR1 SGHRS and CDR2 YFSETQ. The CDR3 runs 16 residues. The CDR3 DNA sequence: TGCGCCAGCAGCTTCACCCCGGGACAGACCCGAAACACCATATATTTT. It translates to CASSFTPGQTRNTIYF.

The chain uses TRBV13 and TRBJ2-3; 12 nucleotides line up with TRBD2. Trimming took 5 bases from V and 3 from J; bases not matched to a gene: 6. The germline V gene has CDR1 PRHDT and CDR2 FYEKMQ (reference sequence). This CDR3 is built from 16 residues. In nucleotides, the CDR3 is TGTGCCAGCAGCGGGAGGGGGACTAGCGGGACAGATACGCAGTATTTT. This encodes CASSGRGTSGTDTQYF.

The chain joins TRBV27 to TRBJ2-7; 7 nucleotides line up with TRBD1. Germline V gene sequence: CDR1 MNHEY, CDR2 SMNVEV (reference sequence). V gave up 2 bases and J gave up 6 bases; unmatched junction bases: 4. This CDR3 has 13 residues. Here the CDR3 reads CASSLNRGSEQYF. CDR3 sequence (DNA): TGTGCCAGCAGTTTAAACAGGGGTAGCGAGCAGTACTTC.

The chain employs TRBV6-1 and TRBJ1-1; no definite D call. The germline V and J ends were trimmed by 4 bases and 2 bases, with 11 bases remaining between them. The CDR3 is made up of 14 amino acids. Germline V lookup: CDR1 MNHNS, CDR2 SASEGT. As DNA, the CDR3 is TGTGCCAGCAGTGTAGGGAGACTTAACACTGAAGCTTTCTTT. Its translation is CASSVGRLNTEAFF.

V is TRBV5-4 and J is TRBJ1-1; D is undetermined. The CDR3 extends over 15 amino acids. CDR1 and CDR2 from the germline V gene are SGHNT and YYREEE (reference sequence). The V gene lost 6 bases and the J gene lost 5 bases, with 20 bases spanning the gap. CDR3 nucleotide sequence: TGTGCCAGCAAGGGCACAAAAGAGGGAAATACTGAAGCTTTCTTT. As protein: CASKGTKEGNTEAFF.

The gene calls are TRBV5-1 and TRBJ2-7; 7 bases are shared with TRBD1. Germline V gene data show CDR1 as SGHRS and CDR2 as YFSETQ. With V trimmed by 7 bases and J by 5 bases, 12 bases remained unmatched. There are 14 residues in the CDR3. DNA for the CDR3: TGCGCCAGCCGAAACCGGGACAGAATCAACGAGCAGTACTTC. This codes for CASRNRDRINEQYF.

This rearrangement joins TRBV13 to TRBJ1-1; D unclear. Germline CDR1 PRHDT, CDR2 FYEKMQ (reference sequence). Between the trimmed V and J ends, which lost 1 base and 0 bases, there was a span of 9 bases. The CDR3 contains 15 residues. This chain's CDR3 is CASSLEGGLNTEAFF. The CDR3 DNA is TGTGCCAGCAGCTTAGAAGGCGGTCTGAACACTGAAGCTTTCTTT.

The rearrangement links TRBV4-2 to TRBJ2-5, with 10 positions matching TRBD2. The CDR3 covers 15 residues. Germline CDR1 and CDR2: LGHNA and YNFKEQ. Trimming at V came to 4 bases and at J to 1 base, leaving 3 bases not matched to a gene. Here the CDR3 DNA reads TGTGCCAGCAGCCCCCGACTAGCGGGCCAAGAGACCCAGTACTTC. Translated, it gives CASSPRLAGQETQYF.

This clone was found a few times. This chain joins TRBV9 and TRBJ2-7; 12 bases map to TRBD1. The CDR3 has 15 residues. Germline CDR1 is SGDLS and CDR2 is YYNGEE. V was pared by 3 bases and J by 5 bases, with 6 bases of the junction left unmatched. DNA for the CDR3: TGTGCCAGCAGCGGTTCCGGGACAGGGGGCGACGAGCAGTACTTC. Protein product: CASSGSGTGGDEQYF.

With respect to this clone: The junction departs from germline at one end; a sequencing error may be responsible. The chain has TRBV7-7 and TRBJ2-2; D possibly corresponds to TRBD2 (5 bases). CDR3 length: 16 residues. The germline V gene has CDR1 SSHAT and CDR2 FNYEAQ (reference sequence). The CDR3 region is CASSPSPGSNTGELFF. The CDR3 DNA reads TGTGCTAGCAGCCCAAGCCCGGGGTCGAACACCGGGGAGCTGTTTTTT.

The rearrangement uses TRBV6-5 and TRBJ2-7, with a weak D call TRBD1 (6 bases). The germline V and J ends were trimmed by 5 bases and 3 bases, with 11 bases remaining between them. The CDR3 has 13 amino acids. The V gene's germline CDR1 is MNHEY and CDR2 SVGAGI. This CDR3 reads CASSPQQGYEQYF. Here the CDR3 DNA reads TGTGCCAGCAGTCCGCAACAGGGCTACGAGCAGTACTTC.

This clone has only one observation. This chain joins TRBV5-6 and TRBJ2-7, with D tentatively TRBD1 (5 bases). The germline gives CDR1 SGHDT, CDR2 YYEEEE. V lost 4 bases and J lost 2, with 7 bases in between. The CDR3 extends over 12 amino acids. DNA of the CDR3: TGTGCCAGCAGCATAGGGGCCTACGAGCAGTACTTC. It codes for CASSIGAYEQYF.

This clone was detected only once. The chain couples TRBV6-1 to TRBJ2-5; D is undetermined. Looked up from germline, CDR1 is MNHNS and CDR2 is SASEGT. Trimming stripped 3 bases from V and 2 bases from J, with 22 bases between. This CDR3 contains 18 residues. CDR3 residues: CASSDSFNLVRRQETQYF. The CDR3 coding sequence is TGTGCCAGCAGTGATTCCTTCAACCTTGTCAGGCGTCAAGAGACCCAGTACTTC.

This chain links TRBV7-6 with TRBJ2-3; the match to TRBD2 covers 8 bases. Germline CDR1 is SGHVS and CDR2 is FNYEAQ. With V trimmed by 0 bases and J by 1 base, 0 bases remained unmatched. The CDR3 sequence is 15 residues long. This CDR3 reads CASSLASGGTDTQYF. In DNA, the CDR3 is TGTGCCAGCAGCTTAGCTAGCGGGGGCACAGATACGCAGTATTTT.

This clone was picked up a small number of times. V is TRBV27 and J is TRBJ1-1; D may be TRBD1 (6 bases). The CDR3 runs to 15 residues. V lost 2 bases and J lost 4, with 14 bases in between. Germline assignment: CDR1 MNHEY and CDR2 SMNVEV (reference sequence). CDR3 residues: CASSLLQGHGTEAFF. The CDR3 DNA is TGTGCCAGCAGTTTACTCCAGGGACATGGCACTGAAGCTTTCTTT.

This chain's CDR3 is CASSSAQGYYEQYF. The DNA of the CDR3 is TGTGCCAGCAGTTCGGCCCAGGGGTACTACGAGCAGTACTTC. The chain employs TRBV27 and TRBJ2-7; TRBD1 is a possible D gene (6 bases). Trimming pared 4 bases from V and 3 bases from J, leaving 13 bases between. The CDR3 loop spans 14 amino acids. Looked up from germline, CDR1 is MNHEY and CDR2 is SMNVEV (reference sequence).

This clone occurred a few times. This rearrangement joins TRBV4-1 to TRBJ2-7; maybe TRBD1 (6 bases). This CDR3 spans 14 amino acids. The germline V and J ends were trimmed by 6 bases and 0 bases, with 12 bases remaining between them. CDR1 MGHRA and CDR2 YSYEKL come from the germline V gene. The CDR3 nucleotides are TGCGCCAGCAGGCCTACAGGGCGCTCCTACGAGCAGTACTTC. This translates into CASRPTGRSYEQYF.

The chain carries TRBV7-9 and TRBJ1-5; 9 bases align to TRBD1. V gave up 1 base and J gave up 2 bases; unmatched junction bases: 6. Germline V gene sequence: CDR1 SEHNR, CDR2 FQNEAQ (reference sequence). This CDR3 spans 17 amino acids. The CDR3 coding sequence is TGTGCCAGCAGCTTAGGCTGGACAGGGGACGGCAATCAGCCCCAGCATTTT. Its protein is CASSLGWTGDGNQPQHF.

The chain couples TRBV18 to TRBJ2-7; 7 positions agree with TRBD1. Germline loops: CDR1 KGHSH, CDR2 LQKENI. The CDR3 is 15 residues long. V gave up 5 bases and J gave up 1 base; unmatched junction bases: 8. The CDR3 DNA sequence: TGTGCCAGCTCAGAGACACAGGGGTGGTCCTACGAGCAGTACTTC. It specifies CASSETQGWSYEQYF.